This entry lists 25 T cell receptor beta chains sequenced from one sample in a study of blood T cell repertoires in COVID-19 (TCRdb year 2020). Library method: the immunoSEQ multiplex PCR assay. The table comes from immuneACCESS by way of TCRdb, which keeps in-frame sequences with V and J called. Part of the clones is missing from these tables; in studies checked, under half for an unresolved V gene and the rest for unknown reasons. The table for this sample lists approximately 250,000 clones; over 75% of them were counted only once. Approximately 1% of the sample is held by the ten biggest clonotypes. The sample consisted of PBMCs or T cells enriched from blood (not recorded which). The receptors come from a woman aged 30 to 39 who had recovered from COVID-19.

The rearrangement uses TRBV15 and TRBJ1-2, with D possibly matching TRBD1 (6 bases). Trimming cost V 3 bases and J 1 base, with 9 bases left between them. In germline, CDR1 is LNHNV, CDR2 YYDKDF (reference sequence). The CDR3 length is 14 residues. The CDR3 sequence is CATSSTGFNYGYTF. CDR3 in DNA: TGTGCCACCAGCAGTACAGGGTTTAACTATGGCTACACCTTC. Combining the CDR3 with reference TRBV15 and TRBJ1-2 gives the whole variable domain DAMVIQNPRYQVTQFGKPVTLSCSQTLNHNVMYWYQQKSSQAPKLLFHYYDKDFNNEADTPDNFQSRRPNTSFCFLDIRSPGLGDTAMYLCATSSTGFNYGYTFGSGTRLTVV.

The rearrangement joins TRBV5-1 to TRBJ2-7, with 7 bases that match TRBD1. CDR1 and CDR2 (germline): SGHRS, YFSETQ. The V segment lost 4 bases and the J segment 5 bases; nucleotides outside the gene matches: 9. The CDR3 extends over 14 amino acids. CDR3 amino acids: CASSATGVLNEQYF. The CDR3 bases are TGCGCCAGCAGCGCCACAGGGGTCTTGAACGAGCAGTACTTC. Filled out from reference TRBV5-1 and TRBJ2-7, the complete variable domain reads KAGVTQTPRYLIKTRGQQVTLSCSPISGHRSVSWYQQTPGQGLQFLFEYFSETQRNKGNFPGRFSGRQFSNSRSEMNVSTLELGDSALYLCASSATGVLNEQYFGPGTRLTVT.

V gene TRBV5-1 combines with J gene TRBJ2-3; D is possibly TRBD2 (5 bases). The V gene lost 6 bases and the J gene lost 5 bases, with 16 bases spanning the gap. The CDR3 runs 14 residues. Germline lookup yields CDR1 SGHRS and CDR2 YFSETQ. The CDR3 DNA is TGCGCCAGCACTAGCTCCCAGTGGCAAGATACGCAGTATTTT. This encodes CASTSSQWQDTQYF.

The CDR3 protein is CASSQKRGQGVTEAFF. The CDR3 nucleotides read TGCGCCAGCAGCCAAAAGAGGGGACAGGGCGTGACTGAAGCTTTCTTT. The chain joins TRBV4-3 to TRBJ1-1, with TRBD1 matching over 9 bases. CDR3 length: 16 residues. Germline trimming cut 2 bases from V and 5 bases from J; bases unmatched to any gene: 9. Germline CDR1 is LGHNA and CDR2 is YSLEER.

The chain joins TRBV30 to TRBJ1-2, with D unclear. Between the trimmed V and J ends, which lost 2 bases and 0 bases, there was a span of 7 bases. Germline assignment: CDR1 GTSNPN and CDR2 SVGIG (reference sequence). The CDR3 runs to 13 residues. The CDR3: CAWSNGANYGYTF. The DNA of the CDR3 is TGTGCCTGGAGTAACGGGGCTAACTATGGCTACACCTTC.

The chain links TRBV24-1 to TRBJ2-1, with 9 bases lining up with TRBD1. The V gene's germline CDR1 is KGHDR and CDR2 SFDVKD. The length of the CDR3 is 16 residues. The J segment lost 4 bases and the V segment lost 4 bases, leaving 7 bases of the junction unmatched. The CDR3, as DNA: TGTGCCACCAGTGAGAAGGACAGGGGAGGGTACAATGAGCAGTTCTTC. Encoded protein: CATSEKDRGGYNEQFF.

This chain links TRBV4-2 with TRBJ1-1, with 10 bases identical to TRBD1. J lost 4 bases, V lost 4 bases, and 6 bases had no gene match. This CDR3 is built from 15 residues. Germline V gene lookup returns CDR1 LGHNA and CDR2 YNFKEQ. CDR3 DNA: TGTGCCAGCAGCCCCAGGACAGGGGGTGTCACTGAAGCTTTCTTT. It is translated as CASSPRTGGVTEAFF.

DNA for the CDR3: TGTGCCAGCAGCTTGGGGCGGGGGCCCACCGGGGAGCTGTTTTTT. Residues: CASSLGRGPTGELFF. The gene calls are TRBV7-2 and TRBJ2-2, with TRBD2 as a possible D gene (7 bases). Germline V gives CDR1 SGHTA, CDR2 FQGNSA. V was cut by 3 bases and J by 4 bases, with 12 bases left in between. This CDR3 has 15 amino acids.

The V call is TRBV6-5, the J call TRBJ2-1, with D unclear. V was pared by 4 bases and J by 0 bases, with 10 bases between. CDR3 length equals 15 residues. CDR1 is MNHEY and CDR2 is SVGAGI in the germline V gene. CDR3 sequence (DNA): TGTGCCAGCAGTTTCCGACTTGCCTCCTACAATGAGCAGTTCTTC. This sequence encodes CASSFRLASYNEQFF.

The rearrangement joins TRBV19 to TRBJ1-2; 7 positions match TRBD1. Looked up from germline, CDR1 is LNHDA and CDR2 is SQIVND (reference sequence). Trimming took 7 bases from V and 6 from J; bases not matched to a gene: 8. The CDR3 runs 13 residues. CDR3 loop: CASIDRVRNGYTF. CDR3 DNA: TGTGCCAGTATCGACAGGGTCCGAAATGGCTACACCTTC.

This rearrangement joins TRBV19 to TRBJ1-4; 10 nucleotides agree with TRBD1. CDR1 is LNHDA and CDR2 is SQIVND in the germline V gene (reference sequence). J lost 7 bases, V lost 5 bases, and 4 bases had no gene match. CDR3 size: 14 residues. CDR3 region: CASSPDRGLEKLFF. CDR3 nucleotide sequence: TGTGCCAGTAGTCCCGACAGGGGGCTTGAAAAACTGTTTTTT.

This chain uses TRBV18 with TRBJ2-5; possibly TRBD2 for D (7 bases). CDR3 length equals 15 residues. With 2 bases removed from V and 5 bases from J, the gap between germline ends came to 15 bases. Germline V gene lookup returns CDR1 KGHSH and CDR2 LQKENI. CDR3: CASSPGVAGAETQYF. DNA of the CDR3: TGTGCCAGCTCACCAGGTGTGGCGGGGGCCGAGACCCAGTACTTC.

With respect to this clone: The same CDR3 arises from other DNA sequences in this sample as well. The J gene is TRBJ1-5, the V gene TRBV27, with 7 bases aligning to TRBD1. CDR3 size: 14 residues. With 3 bases clipped from V and 2 bases from J, the junction kept 1 base outside the gene matches. CDR1 is MNHEY, CDR2 SMNVEV, per germline (reference sequence). CDR3 amino acids: CASSFTGGNQPQHF. As DNA, the CDR3 is TGTGCCAGCAGTTTCACAGGGGGCAATCAGCCCCAGCATTTT.

CDR3 in DNA: TGTGCCAGCAGCGTAGAGGGGAGCACAGATACGCAGTATTTT. Amino acid sequence: CASSVEGSTDTQYF. V gene TRBV9 combines with J gene TRBJ2-3; TRBD1 might be the D (5 bases). This CDR3 contains 14 residues. Trimming took 0 bases from V and 0 from J, leaving 5 bases between them. CDR1 and CDR2 from the germline V gene are SGDLS and YYNGEE. Variable domain in full (rest from reference TRBV9 and TRBJ2-3): DSGVTQTPKHLITATGQRVTLRCSPRSGDLSVYWYQQSLDQGLQFLIQYYNGEERAKGNILERFSAQQFPDLHSELNLSSLELGDSALYFCASSVEGSTDTQYFGPGTRLTVL.

This sequence joins TRBV2 and TRBJ2-2; 8 positions agree with TRBD1. With V trimmed by 9 bases and J by 5 bases, 2 bases remained unmatched. Germline CDR1 SNHLY, CDR2 FYNNEI. The CDR3 spans 12 residues. The CDR3 DNA is TGTGCCAGTGACAGGGGTACCGGGGAGCTGTTTTTT. Translating gives CASDRGTGELFF.

This chain links TRBV9 with TRBJ2-7; D is unclear. V was clipped by 0 bases and J by 6 bases, with 16 bases between them. The CDR3 is 15 amino acids. Germline V CDR1 and CDR2: SGDLS, YYNGEE. Written as DNA, the CDR3 is TGTGCCAGCAGCGTAGGGGTGGGCTCCACGAGCGAGCAGTACTTC. Encoded protein: CASSVGVGSTSEQYF.

This sequence joins TRBV10-3 and TRBJ2-2, with 9 bases lining up with TRBD1. Germline loops: CDR1 ENHRY, CDR2 SYGVKD. The trim removed 8 bases at V and 2 bases at J, leaving 3 bases unmatched. There are 14 residues in the CDR3. DNA of the CDR3: TGTGCCATCGGGGGACAGGGAAACACCGGGGAGCTGTTTTTT. It is translated as CAIGGQGNTGELFF.

The V gene is TRBV9, the J gene TRBJ1-2; possible D gene TRBD1, 5 bases. The CDR3 consists of 13 residues. Germline CDR1 and CDR2: SGDLS and YYNGEE. Trimming took off 4 bases at V and 4 bases at J, with 11 bases between the two ends. The DNA for the CDR3 is TGTGCCAGCAGCTCTGGGGGAGGCTATGGCTACACCTTC. It encodes CASSSGGGYGYTF.

This rearrangement joins TRBV7-9 to TRBJ1-1, with 9 nucleotides matching TRBD1. V dropped 8 bases and J dropped 5; count of bases not matched to a gene: 9. The CDR3 length is 14 residues. The germline CDR1 and CDR2 sequences are SEHNR and FQNEAQ (reference sequence). The CDR3 bases are TGTGCCAGCGGGCGGGGGGACAGGGTAACTGAAGCTTTCTTT. Protein sequence: CASGRGDRVTEAFF.

J is TRBJ2-1 and V is TRBV11-2; TRBD1 matches 7 bases. CDR1 and CDR2 from the germline V gene are SGHAT and FQNNGV. Unmatched junction bases numbered 15, after V lost 4 bases and J lost 6 bases. The CDR3 runs to 17 residues. This CDR3 is CASSSTIRTGRSNEQFF. The DNA of the CDR3 is TGTGCCAGCAGCTCGACCATACGGACAGGAAGGAGCAATGAGCAGTTCTTC.

The gene calls are TRBV5-1 and TRBJ2-7; D not resolved. The CDR3 covers 14 residues. Trimming shortened V by 0 bases and J by 1 base, and 8 bases separated the two germline ends. In germline, CDR1 is SGHRS, CDR2 YFSETQ. The CDR3 region has the DNA TGCGCCAGCAGCTTGGAGCCAGCGTCCTACGAGCAGTACTTC. Its translation is CASSLEPASYEQYF.

This chain uses TRBV7-2 with TRBJ2-1; the match to TRBD2 covers 7 bases. V dropped 4 bases and J dropped 0; count of bases not matched to a gene: 12. From germline, CDR1 is SGHTA and CDR2 FQGNSA. CDR3 length: 18 amino acids. This CDR3 is CASSSLGFGGSSYNEQFF. The CDR3 DNA reads as TGTGCCAGCAGCTCCTTGGGTTTCGGCGGGAGCTCCTACAATGAGCAGTTCTTC.

This sequence joins TRBV5-6 and TRBJ2-7, with D possibly matching TRBD2 (5 bases). The V gene's germline CDR1 is SGHDT and CDR2 YYEEEE. The germline V and J ends were trimmed by 0 bases and 0 bases, with 7 bases remaining between them. The CDR3 runs to 14 residues. CDR3: CASSLERVSYEQYF. Written as DNA, the CDR3 is TGTGCCAGCAGCTTGGAGAGGGTCTCCTACGAGCAGTACTTC.

The CDR3 region is CAWSKTGTDTQYF. The CDR3 coding sequence is TGTGCCTGGAGTAAGACAGGCACAGATACGCAGTATTTT. The gene calls are TRBV30 and TRBJ2-3, with D possibly TRBD1 on 5 matching bases. This CDR3 comprises 13 residues. V was pared by 2 bases and J by 1 base, with 7 bases between. Germline V gene data show CDR1 as GTSNPN and CDR2 as SVGIG (reference sequence).

This chain connects TRBV28 to TRBJ1-5; a weak D match, TRBD1 (5 bases). This CDR3 is built from 16 residues. Trimming left V 5 bases short and J 2 bases short, with 16 bases between. CDR1 is MDHEN, CDR2 SYDVKM, per germline. CDR3 nucleotide sequence: TGTGCCAGCAGTCCCACTTTCGGGGGTGGCAATCAGCCCCAGCATTTT. It yields the protein CASSPTFGGGNQPQHF.